This T cell receptor (beta chain) was profiled in a study of CD8 T cells in ankylosing spondylitis (dated by TCRdb to about 2017). Background on the whole study: The study set out to find disease-linked TCR variants by profiling T cell receptor beta repertoires in ankylosing spondylitis patients and healthy donors. In total, the full study cohort was made up of nearly 110 healthy donors and 20 to 25 ankylosing spondylitis patients. Peripheral blood was sampled, and synovial fluid was also collected from ankylosing spondylitis patients.

General conclusions and limits of the study: Blood from ankylosing spondylitis patients appeared to be characterized by a TCR beta motif made up of seven or eight highly homologous amino acid variants. Some motif variants were previously reported in synovial fluid and blood of reactive arthritis patients, suggesting common disease-initiation mechanisms. The disease-linked clones were reported to be significantly enriched in matched synovial fluid samples from ankylosing spondylitis patients. In peripheral blood, the disease-linked clones were found at relatively low frequencies and had a CD8+ phenotype.

A note on this clonotype: The antigen it binds to is not known. Qualities for individual bases were not recorded, and no much larger clone is one base off.

According to the germline V gene, CDR1 reads ENHRY and CDR2 reads SYGVKD. Measured from the cysteine to the phenylalanine, the CDR3 is 13 residues long. The CDR3 DNA has 39 bases and is translated from base 1. The V end loses 6 bases and the J end loses 6 bases, and a stretch of 14 bases separates them. Sequencing took place on an Illumina HiSeq 2500. Quantitative 5'-RACE with molecular barcodes was used to prepare TCR beta libraries. Turning to the authors' computational methods: A new computational method based on a probabilistic model of VDJ rearrangement was used to identify disease-linked TCR variants. TCRdb redid the processing of the public reads, applying fastp at Q25 and MiXCR, and retained in-frame beta chains. When rows share a CDR3 protein, they turn into one entry using the most common DNA and genes. TCRdb's processing, not the authors', yielded these V and J calls. Here the sample has some 200,000 distinct CDR3 sequences; under 30% occur a single time. The top ten clones comprise about 6.2% of the sample.

Recombination linked TRBV10-3 to TRBJ1-2; possibly the D gene is TRBD1, per 6 matching bases. Sequencing input: blood, either unsorted or a sorted T cell fraction (not recorded which). The source is a male donor with ankylosing spondylitis or in good health (not recorded which). The CDR3 sequence is CAIRDKGVDGYTF. The DNA reads as follows: TGTGCCATCAGGGATAAGGGGGTCGATGGCTACACCTTC.